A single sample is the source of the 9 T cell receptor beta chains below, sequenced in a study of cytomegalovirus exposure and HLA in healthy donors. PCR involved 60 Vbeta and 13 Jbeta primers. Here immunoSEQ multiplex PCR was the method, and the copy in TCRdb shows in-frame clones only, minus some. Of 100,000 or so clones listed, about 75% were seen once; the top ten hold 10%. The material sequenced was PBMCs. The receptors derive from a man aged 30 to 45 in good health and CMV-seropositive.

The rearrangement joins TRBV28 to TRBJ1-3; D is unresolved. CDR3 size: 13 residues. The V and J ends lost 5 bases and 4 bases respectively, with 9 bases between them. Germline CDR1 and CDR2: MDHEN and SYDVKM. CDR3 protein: CASSLDGGNTIYF. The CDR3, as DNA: TGTGCCAGCAGTCTCGACGGGGGAAACACCATATATTTT.

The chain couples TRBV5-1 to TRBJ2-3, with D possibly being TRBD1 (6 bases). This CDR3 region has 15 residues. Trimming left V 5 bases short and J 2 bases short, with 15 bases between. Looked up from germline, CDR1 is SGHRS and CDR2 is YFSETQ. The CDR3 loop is CASRTGSTITDTQYF. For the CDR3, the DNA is TGCGCCAGCAGAACAGGGAGTACTATCACAGATACGCAGTATTTT.

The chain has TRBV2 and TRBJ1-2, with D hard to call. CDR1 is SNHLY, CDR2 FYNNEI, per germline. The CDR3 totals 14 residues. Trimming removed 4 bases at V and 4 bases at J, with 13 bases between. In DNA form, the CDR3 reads TGTGCCAGCAGTGTATTGGGAGGAGGCTATGGCTACACCTTC. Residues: CASSVLGGGYGYTF.

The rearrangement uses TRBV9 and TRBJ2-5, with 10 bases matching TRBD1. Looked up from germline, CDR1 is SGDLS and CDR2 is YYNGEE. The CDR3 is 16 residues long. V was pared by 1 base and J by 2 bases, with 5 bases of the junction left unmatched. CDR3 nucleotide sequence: TGTGCCAGCAGCGTAACCTGGACAGGGGGACAAGAGACCCAGTACTTC. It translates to CASSVTWTGGQETQYF.

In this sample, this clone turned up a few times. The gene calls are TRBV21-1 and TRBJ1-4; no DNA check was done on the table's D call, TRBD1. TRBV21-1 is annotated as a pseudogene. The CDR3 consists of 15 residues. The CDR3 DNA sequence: TGTGCCAGCAGCAAAGGGGACAGGGGGCACGGAAAACTGTTTTTT. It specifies CASSKGDRGHGKLFF.

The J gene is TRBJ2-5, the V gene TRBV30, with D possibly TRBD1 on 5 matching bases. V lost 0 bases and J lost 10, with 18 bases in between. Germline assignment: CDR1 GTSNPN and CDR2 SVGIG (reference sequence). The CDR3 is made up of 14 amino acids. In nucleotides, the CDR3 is TGTGCCTGGAGTGTATCGACGCAGGAAGGGGACCAGTACTTC. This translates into CAWSVSTQEGDQYF.

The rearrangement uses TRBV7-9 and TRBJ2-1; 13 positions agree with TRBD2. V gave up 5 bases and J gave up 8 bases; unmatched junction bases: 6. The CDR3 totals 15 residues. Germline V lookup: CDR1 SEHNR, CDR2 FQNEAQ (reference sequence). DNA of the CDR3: TGTGCCAGCAGCCCCGTGGGACTAGCGGGACATGAGCAGTTCTTC. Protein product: CASSPVGLAGHEQFF. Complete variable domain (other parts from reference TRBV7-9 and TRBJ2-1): DTGVSQNPRHKITKRGQNVTFRCDPISEHNRLYWYRQTLGQGPEFLTYFQNEAQLEKSRLLSDRFSAERPKGSFSTLEIQRTEQGDSAMYLCASSPVGLAGHEQFFGPGTRLTVL.

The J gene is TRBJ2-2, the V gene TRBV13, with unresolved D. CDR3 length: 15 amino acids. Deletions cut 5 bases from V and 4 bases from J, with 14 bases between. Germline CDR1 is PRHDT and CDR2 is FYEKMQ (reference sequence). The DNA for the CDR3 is TGTGCCAGCAGCACCAATGAGGCTGGCACCGGGGAGCTGTTTTTT. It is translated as CASSTNEAGTGELFF.

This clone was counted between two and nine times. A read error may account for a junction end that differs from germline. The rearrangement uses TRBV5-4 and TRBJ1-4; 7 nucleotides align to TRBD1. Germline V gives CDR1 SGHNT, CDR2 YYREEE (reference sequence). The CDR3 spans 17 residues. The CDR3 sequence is CARSCRDRANANEKLFF. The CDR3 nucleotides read TGTGCCAGAAGCTGCCGGGACAGAGCTAACGCTAATGAAAAACTGTTTTTT.